This T cell receptor (beta chain) was captured in a study of identical twins. Points from the study as a whole: Abundant cord blood beta clonotypes carried fewer insertions; memory repertoires showed none. Less excess twin sharing appeared in beta out-of-frame sequences. The models systematically underestimated how much out-of-frame TCR alpha was shared in monozygotic twins.

Trimming stripped 2 bases from V and 1 base from J, with 11 bases between. Germline V gene data show CDR1 as SGHAT and CDR2 as FQNNGV. The CDR3 is 15 amino acids. Only a few counts were recorded for this clonotype. Its antigen is currently unknown. Unique molecular identifiers were present on the cDNA, and a universal primer site came from template switching. Each CDR3 protein is one row after TCRdb ran MiXCR on the 5' RACE reads. This table holds some 900,000 distinct CDR3 sequences, approximately 13% found once. These same data were also listed under a study on yellow fever vaccine responses in identical twins.

This chain connects TRBV11-2 to TRBJ2-5; D might be TRBD1 (5 bases). The material sequenced was PBMCs. The sequence was obtained from a woman between 18 and 29 years old in good health. This CDR3 reads CASSLRQTVQETQYF. The CDR3 nucleotides read TGTGCCAGCAGCTTACGACAGACGGTCCAAGAGACCCAGTACTTC.